Included here is one T cell receptor beta chain sequence, with context. This sample was included in a study of blood T cell repertoires in COVID-19. At the level of the study: COVID-19 samples from acute and convalescent phases originated in the United States, Italy and Spain. The analysed material was cDNA or gDNA that came from T cells, B-cell-depleted T cells, or PBMCs.

The V gene lost 6 bases and the J gene lost 0 bases, with 5 bases spanning the gap. The CDR3 sequence is 13 residues long. Germline V lookup: CDR1 WNHNN, CDR2 SYGVQD (reference sequence). Clones were sequenced by immunoSEQ multiplex PCR, and TCRdb holds only the in-frame ones, with some missing. Counted here are 450,000 or so clones, about 87% occurring once; the ten biggest clones make up 0.7% to 0.85%. This TCR came from a man aged 18 to 29 with COVID-19, enrolled during active disease. This rearrangement joins TRBV10-1 to TRBJ2-2, with unresolved D. Sequencing input: peripheral blood. The chain's CDR3 is CASRATNTGELFF. The DNA for the CDR3 is TGCGCCAGCAGGGCAACGAACACCGGGGAGCTGTTTTTT.